Listed here is a single T cell receptor (beta chain). Its target is not known. Amplification of TCR beta used genomic DNA extracted from peripheral blood. This entry comes from a study of T cell repertoires in aging, cancer and after chemotherapy. Study results and limitations: Compared with age-matched healthy donors, untreated hematological or solid cancer patients showed higher blood TCR clonality.

Germline-derived CDR1 and CDR2 are MNHEY and SMNVEV (reference sequence). The length of the CDR3 is 13 residues. Trimming removed 2 bases from V and 5 bases from J, with 6 bases in between. Rearranged V-D-J TRB sequences were amplified with a mixed TRB-A/B primer pool. TCRdb reprocessed the multiplex PCR reads with MiXCR, giving one entry per CDR3 protein. The table records approximately 9,700 distinct CDR3 sequences, 30% to 35% of them present only once. The sequenced sample was blood. This clonotype was obtained from a human donor in good health. This rearrangement joins TRBV27 to TRBJ2-2; D remains unclear. For the CDR3, the DNA is TGTGCCAGCAGTTTAAGTCTGACCGGGGAGCTGTTTTTT. Protein: CASSLSLTGELFF.